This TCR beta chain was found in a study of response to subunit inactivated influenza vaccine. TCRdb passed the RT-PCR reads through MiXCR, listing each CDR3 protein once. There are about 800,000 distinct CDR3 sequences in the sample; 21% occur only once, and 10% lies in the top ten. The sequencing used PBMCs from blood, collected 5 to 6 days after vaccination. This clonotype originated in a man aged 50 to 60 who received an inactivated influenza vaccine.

For the CDR3, the DNA is TGTGCCAGCACCCTGGGACTAGCGGGTTACGAGCAGTACTTC. Amino acids: CASTLGLAGYEQYF. This rearrangement joins TRBV2 to TRBJ2-7, with 12 bases fitting TRBD2. From germline, CDR1 is SNHLY and CDR2 FYNNEI. This CDR3 has 14 amino acids. V gave up 7 bases and J gave up 4 bases; unmatched junction bases: 5.